The source of this T cell receptor (beta chain) is a study of patients and donors after allogeneic stem cell transplantation. Germline CDR1 is SEHNR and CDR2 is FQNEAQ (reference sequence). The CDR3 covers 15 residues. V lost 5 bases and J 7 bases, leaving 15 bases between the germline ends. TCRdb fed the RT-PCR reads into MiXCR, producing one record per CDR3 protein. The sample shows 410,000 or so distinct CDR3 sequences, 16% of them seen only once. The source of this sequence is a human donor who was either an allogeneic HSCT recipient or a stem cell or donor lymphocyte infusion donor (not recorded which). It is not recorded whose cells these are; they may come from a transplant donor. Sequences were obtained from blood, either unsorted or a sorted T cell fraction (not recorded which). This chain connects TRBV7-9 to TRBJ1-6; no definite D call. In nucleotides, the CDR3 is TGTGCCAGCAGCCGTGACGGACTGACAAATTCACCCCTCCACTTT. It specifies CASSRDGLTNSPLHF.